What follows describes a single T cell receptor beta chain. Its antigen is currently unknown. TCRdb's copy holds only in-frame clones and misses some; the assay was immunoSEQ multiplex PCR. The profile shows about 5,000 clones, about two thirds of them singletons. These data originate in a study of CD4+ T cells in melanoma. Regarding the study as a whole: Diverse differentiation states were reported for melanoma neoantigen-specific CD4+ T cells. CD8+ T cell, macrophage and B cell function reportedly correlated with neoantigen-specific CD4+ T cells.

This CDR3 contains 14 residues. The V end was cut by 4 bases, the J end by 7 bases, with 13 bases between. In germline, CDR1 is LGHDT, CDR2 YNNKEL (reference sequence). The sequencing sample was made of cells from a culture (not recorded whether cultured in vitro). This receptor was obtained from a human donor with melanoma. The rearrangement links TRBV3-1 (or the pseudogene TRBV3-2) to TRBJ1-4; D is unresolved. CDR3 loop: CASSPTAGVEKLFF. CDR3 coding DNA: TGTGCCAGCAGCCCTACTGCTGGGGTTGAAAAACTGTTTTTT.